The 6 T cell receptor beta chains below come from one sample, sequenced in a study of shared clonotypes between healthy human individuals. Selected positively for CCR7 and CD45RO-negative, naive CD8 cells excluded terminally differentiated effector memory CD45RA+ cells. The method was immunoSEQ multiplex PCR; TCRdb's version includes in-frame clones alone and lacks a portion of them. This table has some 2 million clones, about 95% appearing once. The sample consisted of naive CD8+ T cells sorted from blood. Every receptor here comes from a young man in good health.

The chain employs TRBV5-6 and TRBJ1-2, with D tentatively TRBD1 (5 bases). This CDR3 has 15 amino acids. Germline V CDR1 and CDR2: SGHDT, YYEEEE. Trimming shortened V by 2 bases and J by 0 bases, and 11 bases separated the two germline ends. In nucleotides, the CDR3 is TGTGCCAGCAGCTTTGGGACGGCTGCTAACTATGGCTACACCTTC. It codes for CASSFGTAANYGYTF.

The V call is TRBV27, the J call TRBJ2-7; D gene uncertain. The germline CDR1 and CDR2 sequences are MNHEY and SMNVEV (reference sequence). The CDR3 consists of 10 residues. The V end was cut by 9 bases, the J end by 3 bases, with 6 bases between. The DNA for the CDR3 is TGTGCCAGGAGTCACTACGAGCAGTACTTC. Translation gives CARSHYEQYF.

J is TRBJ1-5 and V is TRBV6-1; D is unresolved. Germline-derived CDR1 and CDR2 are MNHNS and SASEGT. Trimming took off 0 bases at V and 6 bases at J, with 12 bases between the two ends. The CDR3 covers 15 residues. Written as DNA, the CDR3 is TGTGCCAGCAGTGAAGCCTCCGGGGAGGGTCAGCCCCAGCATTTT. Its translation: CASSEASGEGQPQHF.

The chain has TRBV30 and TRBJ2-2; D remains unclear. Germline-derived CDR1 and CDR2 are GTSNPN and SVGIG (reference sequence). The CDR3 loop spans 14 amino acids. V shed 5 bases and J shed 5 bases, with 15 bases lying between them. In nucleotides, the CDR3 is TGTGCCTGGGGTATTACGATTGGGACCGGGGAGCTGTTTTTT. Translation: CAWGITIGTGELFF.

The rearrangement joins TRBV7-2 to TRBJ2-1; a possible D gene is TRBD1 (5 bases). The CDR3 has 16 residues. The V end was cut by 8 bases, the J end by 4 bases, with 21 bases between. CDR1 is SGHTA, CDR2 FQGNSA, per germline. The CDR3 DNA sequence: TGTGCCAGCGACCCGCCCAGGGCCCAAATATACAATGAGCAGTTCTTC. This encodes CASDPPRAQIYNEQFF.

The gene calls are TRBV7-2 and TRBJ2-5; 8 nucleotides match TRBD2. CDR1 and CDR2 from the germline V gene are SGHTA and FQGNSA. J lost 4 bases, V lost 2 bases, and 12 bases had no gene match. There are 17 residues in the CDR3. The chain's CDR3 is CASSLLPYITSGETQYF. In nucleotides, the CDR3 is TGTGCCAGCAGCTTACTCCCTTATATAACTAGCGGAGAGACCCAGTACTTC.